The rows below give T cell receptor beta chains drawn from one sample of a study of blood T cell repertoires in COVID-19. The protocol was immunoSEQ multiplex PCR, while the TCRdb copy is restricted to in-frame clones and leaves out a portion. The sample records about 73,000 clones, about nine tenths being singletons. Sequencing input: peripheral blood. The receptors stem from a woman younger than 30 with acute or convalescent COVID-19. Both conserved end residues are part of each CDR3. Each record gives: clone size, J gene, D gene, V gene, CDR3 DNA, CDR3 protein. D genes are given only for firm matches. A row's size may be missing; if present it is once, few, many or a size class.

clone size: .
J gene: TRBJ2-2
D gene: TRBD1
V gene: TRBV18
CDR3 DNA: TGTGCCAGCTCGACAGGGGGCTCCGGGGAGCTGTTTTTT
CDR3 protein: CASSTGGSGELFF

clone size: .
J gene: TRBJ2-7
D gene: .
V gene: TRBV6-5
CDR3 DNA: TGTGCCAGCAGTTATGGCGAAGGGGGCTCCTACGAGCAGTACTTC
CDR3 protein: CASSYGEGGSYEQYF

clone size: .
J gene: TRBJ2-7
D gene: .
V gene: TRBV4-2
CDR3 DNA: TGTGCCAGCAGCCAAGAGTGGGCTGGAACTAGCTCCTACGAGCAGTACTTC
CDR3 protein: CASSQEWAGTSSYEQYF

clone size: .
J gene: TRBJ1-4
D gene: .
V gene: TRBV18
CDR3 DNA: TGTGCCAGCACACGGGCCCTTAATGAAAAACTGTTTTTT
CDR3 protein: CASTRALNEKLFF

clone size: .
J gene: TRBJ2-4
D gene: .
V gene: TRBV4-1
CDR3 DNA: TGCGCCAGCAGCCAAGGACAATTCGCCAAAAACATTCAGTACTTC
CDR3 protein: CASSQGQFAKNIQYF

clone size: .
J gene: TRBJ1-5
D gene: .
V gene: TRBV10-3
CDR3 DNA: TGTGCCACCCAGGCTCCCCCTCAGCCCCAGCATTTT
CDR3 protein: CATQAPPQPQHF

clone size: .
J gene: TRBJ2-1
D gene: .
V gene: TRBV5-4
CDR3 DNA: TGTGCCAGCAGCTCCCGGGGAAGGAGCTCCTACAATGAGCAGTTCTTC
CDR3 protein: CASSSRGRSSYNEQFF

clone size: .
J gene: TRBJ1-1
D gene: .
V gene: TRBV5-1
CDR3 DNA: TGCGCCAGCGCCAACTCTAACGGGGTACAGACTGAAGCTTTCTTT
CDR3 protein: CASANSNGVQTEAFF

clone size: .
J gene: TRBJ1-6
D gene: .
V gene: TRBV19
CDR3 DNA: TGTGCCAGTAGAGGGGACCGGGGGACCACCCTCCACTTT
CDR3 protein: CASRGDRGTTLHF

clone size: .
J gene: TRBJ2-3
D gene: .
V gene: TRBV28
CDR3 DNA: TGTGCCAGCAGTCCGCCGGGGGAATATACGCAGTATTTT
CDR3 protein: CASSPPGEYTQYF

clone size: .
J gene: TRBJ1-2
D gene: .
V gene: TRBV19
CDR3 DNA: TGTGCCAGTCTTGATGCTAGGGGCTCCAACTATGGCTACACCTTC
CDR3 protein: CASLDARGSNYGYTF

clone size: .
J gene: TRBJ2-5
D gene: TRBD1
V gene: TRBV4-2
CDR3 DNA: TGTGCCAGCAGCCAAGCTTACAGGGGGCAGCAAGAGACCCAGTACTTC
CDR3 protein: CASSQAYRGQQETQYF

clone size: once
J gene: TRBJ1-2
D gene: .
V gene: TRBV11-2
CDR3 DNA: TGTGCCAGCAGCTCGTCCGGGGGGGGAAATTGGGAAGGCTACACCTTC
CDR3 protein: CASSSSGGGNWEGYTF

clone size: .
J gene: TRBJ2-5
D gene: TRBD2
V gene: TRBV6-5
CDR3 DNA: TGTGCCAGCAGGGTGGGGACTAGCGGGGTGGAGACCCAGTACTTC
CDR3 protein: CASRVGTSGVETQYF

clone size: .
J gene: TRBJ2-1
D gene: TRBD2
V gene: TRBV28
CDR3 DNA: TGTGCCAGCACCCAGAGGCGGGGCGGGAGCTCCTACAATGAGCAGTTCTTC
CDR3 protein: CASTQRRGGSSYNEQFF

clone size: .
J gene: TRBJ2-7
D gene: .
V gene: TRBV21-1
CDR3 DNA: TGTGCCAGCAGCAAGGAGGCAGGGGCCTCCTACGAGCAGTACTTC
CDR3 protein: CASSKEAGASYEQYF

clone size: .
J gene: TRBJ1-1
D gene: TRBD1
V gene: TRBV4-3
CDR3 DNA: TGCGCCAGCAGCGACAGGGGTTTTGGCACTGAAGCTTTCTTT
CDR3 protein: CASSDRGFGTEAFF

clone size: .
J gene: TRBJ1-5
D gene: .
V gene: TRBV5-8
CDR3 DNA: TGTGCCAGCAGCTTGGCGGGCGGGGCCGCCACCCAGCATTTT
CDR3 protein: CASSLAGGAATQHF

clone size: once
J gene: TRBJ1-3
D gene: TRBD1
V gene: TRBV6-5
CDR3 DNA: TGTGCCAGCAGTCGGGACAGAAACTCTGGAAACACCATATATTTT
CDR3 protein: CASSRDRNSGNTIYF

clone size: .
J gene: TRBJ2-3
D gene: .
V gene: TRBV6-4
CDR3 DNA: TGTGCCAGCAGTGACTCTAAATTTCGTTGGCGGAAGCGCACAGATACGCAGTATTTT
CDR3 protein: CASSDSKFRWRKRTDTQYF

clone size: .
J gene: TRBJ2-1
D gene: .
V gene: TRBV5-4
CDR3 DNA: TGTGCCAGCAGCTTGGCGGGGAACTCCTACAATGAGCAGTTCTTC
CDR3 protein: CASSLAGNSYNEQFF

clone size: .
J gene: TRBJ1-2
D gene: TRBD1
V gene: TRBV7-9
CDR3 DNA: TGTGCCAGCAGCTTTGGTACAGGGGACGTTAGAGGCTACACCTTC
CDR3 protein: CASSFGTGDVRGYTF

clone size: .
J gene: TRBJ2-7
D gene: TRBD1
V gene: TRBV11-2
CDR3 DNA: TGTGCCAGCAGCTTAGCTGGGACAGGGTTTTTC
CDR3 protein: CASSLAGTGFF

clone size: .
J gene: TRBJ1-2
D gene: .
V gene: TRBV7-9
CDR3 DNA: TGTGCCAGCAGCCCCGCAGGCGACTATGGCTACACCTTC
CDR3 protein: CASSPAGDYGYTF

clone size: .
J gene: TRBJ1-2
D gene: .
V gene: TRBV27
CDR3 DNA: TGTGCCAGCGCTAAGGACAGCGGCTTTAACTATGGCTACACCTTC
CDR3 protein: CASAKDSGFNYGYTF

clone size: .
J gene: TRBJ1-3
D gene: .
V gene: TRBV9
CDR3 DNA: TGTGCCAGCAGCGTATCAGTCTCTGGAAACACCATATATTTT
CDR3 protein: CASSVSVSGNTIYF

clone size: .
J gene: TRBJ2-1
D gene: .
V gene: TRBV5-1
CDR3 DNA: TGCGCCAGCAGCCCACGGATTCCCGGGACAACGTACAATGAGCAGTTCTTC
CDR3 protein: CASSPRIPGTTYNEQFF

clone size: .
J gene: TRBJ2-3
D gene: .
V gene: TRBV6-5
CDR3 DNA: TGTGCCAGCAGACCGGGACTTAGCACAGATACGCAGTATTTT
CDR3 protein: CASRPGLSTDTQYF

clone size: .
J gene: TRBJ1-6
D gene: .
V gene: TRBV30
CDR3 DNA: TGTGCCTGGAGTCGGGAGGTGCGTCTTGGTTCACCCCTCCACTTT
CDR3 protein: CAWSREVRLGSPLHF

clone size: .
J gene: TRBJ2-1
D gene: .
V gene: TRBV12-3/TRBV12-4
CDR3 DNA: TGTGCCAGCAGTCCTTCGGGGGAGCAGTTCTTC
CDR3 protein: CASSPSGEQFF

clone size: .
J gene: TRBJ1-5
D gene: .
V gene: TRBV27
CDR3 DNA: TGTGCCAGCAGTCTACAGGGTAGCAATCAGCCCCAGCATTTT
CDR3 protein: CASSLQGSNQPQHF

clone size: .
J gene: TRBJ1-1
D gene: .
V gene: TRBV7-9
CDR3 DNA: TGTGCCAGCAGCTTAGTAAGGTTTGGGGAGCTGGACACTGAAGCTTTCTTT
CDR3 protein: CASSLVRFGELDTEAFF

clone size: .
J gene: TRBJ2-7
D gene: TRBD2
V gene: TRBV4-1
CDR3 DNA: TGCGCCAGCAGCCAAGCCGTGGGCGGGAGGGGAGGAGAGCAGTACTTC
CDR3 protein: CASSQAVGGRGGEQYF

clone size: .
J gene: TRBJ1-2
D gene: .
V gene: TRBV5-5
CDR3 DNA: TGTGCCAGCAGCTTCCATGACAGGACGAGCTACACCTTC
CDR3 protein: CASSFHDRTSYTF

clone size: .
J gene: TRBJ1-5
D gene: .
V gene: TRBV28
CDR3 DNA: TGTGCCAGCAGTTTCTGGGAGGGTAATCAACCCCAGCATTTT
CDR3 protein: CASSFWEGNQPQHF

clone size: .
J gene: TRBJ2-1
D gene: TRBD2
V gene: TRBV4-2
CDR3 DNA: TGTGCCAGCAGCCGAGGGACTAGCGGGGCTGGGGGATACGGCAATGAGCAGTTCTTC
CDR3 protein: CASSRGTSGAGGYGNEQFF

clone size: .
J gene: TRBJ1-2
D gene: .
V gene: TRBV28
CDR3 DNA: TGTGCCAGCAGTTTTGCGGACTATGGCTACACCTTC
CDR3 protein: CASSFADYGYTF

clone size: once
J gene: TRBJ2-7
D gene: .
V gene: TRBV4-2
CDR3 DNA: TGTGCCAGCAGCCAAGGGGCGGACAGCACAATTTCCTACGAGCAGTACTTC
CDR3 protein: CASSQGADSTISYEQYF

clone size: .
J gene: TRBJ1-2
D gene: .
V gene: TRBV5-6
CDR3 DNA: TGTGCCAGCAGCTTGGCCCCCGAACAGGTATGGCGTGGCTACACCTTC
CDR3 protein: CASSLAPEQVWRGYTF

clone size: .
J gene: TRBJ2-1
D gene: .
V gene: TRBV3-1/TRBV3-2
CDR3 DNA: TGTGCCAGCAGCCAAGTTTCCGGGAGATCGAGGAATGAGCAGTTCTTC
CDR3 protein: CASSQVSGRSRNEQFF

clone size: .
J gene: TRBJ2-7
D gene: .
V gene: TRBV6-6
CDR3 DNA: TGTGCCAGCCAAGGGCCCACGGGGGTCGAGCAGTACTTC
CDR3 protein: CASQGPTGVEQYF

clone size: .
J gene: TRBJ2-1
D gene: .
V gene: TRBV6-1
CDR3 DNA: TGTGCCAGCAGTGAGGACTACAGCTCCTACAATGAGCAGTTCTTC
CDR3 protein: CASSEDYSSYNEQFF

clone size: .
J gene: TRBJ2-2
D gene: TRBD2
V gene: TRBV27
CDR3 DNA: TGTGCCAGCAGTTTAGCTAGCGGGCAGAACACCGGGGAGCTGTTTTTT
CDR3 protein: CASSLASGQNTGELFF

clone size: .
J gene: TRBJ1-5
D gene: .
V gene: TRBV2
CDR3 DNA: TGTGCCAGCAGTGGCCAGGGCAACAATCAGCCCCAGCATTTT
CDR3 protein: CASSGQGNNQPQHF

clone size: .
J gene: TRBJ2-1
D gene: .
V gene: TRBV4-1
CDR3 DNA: TGCGCCAGCAGCCCCCTCCAGGGCGGGCAGTTCTTC
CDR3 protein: CASSPLQGGQFF

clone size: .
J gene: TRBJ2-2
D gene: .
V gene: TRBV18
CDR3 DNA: TGTGCCAGCTCACCCTCGCAGGAATTAACCGGGGAGCTGTTTTTT
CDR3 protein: CASSPSQELTGELFF

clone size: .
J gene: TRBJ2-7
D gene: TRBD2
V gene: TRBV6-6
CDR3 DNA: TGTGCCAGCAGTTACCGTTCCGGCGGGAGTCTCAACGAGCAGTACTTC
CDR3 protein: CASSYRSGGSLNEQYF

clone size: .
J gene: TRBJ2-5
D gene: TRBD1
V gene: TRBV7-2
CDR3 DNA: TGTGCCAGCAGCTTATCAGGGGGTGAGACCCAGTACTTC
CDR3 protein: CASSLSGGETQYF

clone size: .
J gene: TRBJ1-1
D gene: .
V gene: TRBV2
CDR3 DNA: TGTGCCAGCAGGGACAGCTTGAACACTGAAGCTTTCTTT
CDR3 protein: CASRDSLNTEAFF

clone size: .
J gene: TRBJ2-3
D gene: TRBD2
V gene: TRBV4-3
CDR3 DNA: TGCGCCAGCAGCCATGTAGCGGGGTCTAGCACAGATACGCAGTATTTT
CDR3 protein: CASSHVAGSSTDTQYF